Sequencing of this TCR beta chain was carried out in a study of CD8 T cells in ankylosing spondylitis. The CDR3 spans 13 residues. V shed 4 bases and J 6 bases; nucleotides not matched to a gene: 3. CDR1 and CDR2 from the germline V gene are SGHDT and YYEEEE. General study findings and limits: Reportedly, disease-linked clones are significantly enriched in ankylosing spondylitis patients' matched synovial fluid. A motif in TCR beta, a set of seven to nine highly homologous variants, appeared characteristic of ankylosing spondylitis blood. Clones that were linked to disease were CD8+ and were relatively rare in peripheral blood.

Quantitative molecular-barcoded 5'-RACE generated the TCR beta libraries. One entry per CDR3 protein results from TCRdb running MiXCR on the 5' RACE reads. This sample has some 29,000 distinct CDR3 sequences, with around 6.7% found just once. With respect to this clonotype: Antigen specificity is unknown.

This TCR derives from a male donor with ankylosing spondylitis or in good health (not recorded which). The gene calls are TRBV5-6 and TRBJ1-5; 8 bases map to TRBD1. Material for sequencing was blood, either unsorted or a sorted T cell fraction (not recorded which). This CDR3 is CASSQQGGQPQHF. The CDR3 DNA sequence: TGTGCCAGCAGCCAACAGGGGGGTCAGCCCCAGCATTTT.